Listed below are T cell receptor beta chains from one sample, sequenced in a study of patients and donors after allogeneic stem cell transplantation. Each CDR3 protein gets one entry after TCRdb re-called the RT-PCR reads with MiXCR. The sample has fewer than 200,000 distinct CDR3 sequences, approximately 30% seen once. Sequencing used blood, either unsorted or a sorted T cell fraction (not recorded which). These receptors came from a human donor who was either an allogeneic HSCT recipient or a stem cell or donor lymphocyte infusion donor (not recorded which). It is not recorded whose cells these are; they may come from a transplant donor. CDR3s include the opening cysteine and the closing phenylalanine or tryptophan. Fields, in order: J gene, clone size, D gene, V gene, CDR3 DNA, CDR3 protein. A D gene is named only where the DNA matches it firmly. Size is omitted from some rows. Given values are once, few, many or a class for expanded clones.

j_call: TRBJ1-6; clone_size: few; d_call: -; v_call: TRBV12-3/TRBV12-4; cdr3_nt: TGTGCCAGCGGTGGGGACACCTGGAGGTCACCCCTCCACTTT; cdr3_aa: CASGGDTWRSPLHF
j_call: TRBJ2-1; clone_size: -; d_call: TRBD1; v_call: TRBV2; cdr3_nt: TGTGCCAGCAGTGCAGGGGGATCCTACAATGAGCAGTTCTTC; cdr3_aa: CASSAGGSYNEQFF
j_call: TRBJ2-1; clone_size: -; d_call: -; v_call: TRBV4-1; cdr3_nt: TGCGCCAGCAGCCTACTTGGATGGGGGACTGGCAATGAGCAGTTCTTC; cdr3_aa: CASSLLGWGTGNEQFF
j_call: TRBJ1-2; clone_size: -; d_call: TRBD1; v_call: TRBV5-1; cdr3_nt: TGCGCCAGCAGCACAGGACAGGGGCAGTTGAACTATGGCTACACCTTC; cdr3_aa: CASSTGQGQLNYGYTF
j_call: TRBJ2-3; clone_size: -; d_call: -; v_call: TRBV7-3; cdr3_nt: TGTGCCAGCAGCTCCGAAGGCTACAGCACAGATACGCAGTATTTT; cdr3_aa: CASSSEGYSTDTQYF
j_call: TRBJ1-5; clone_size: few; d_call: TRBD1; v_call: TRBV5-6; cdr3_nt: TGTGCCAGCAGCTCAATTACAGGGGCCCCAACCCAGCATTTT; cdr3_aa: CASSSITGAPTQHF
j_call: TRBJ2-1; clone_size: -; d_call: TRBD2; v_call: TRBV27; cdr3_nt: TGTGCCAGCAGCCAGAGACTAGCGGGACCCTACAATGAGCAGTTCTTC; cdr3_aa: CASSQRLAGPYNEQFF
j_call: TRBJ2-7; clone_size: -; d_call: -; v_call: TRBV18; cdr3_nt: TGTGCCAGCTCACTGGAGAACTTCAGGGTCGACGATGAGCAGTACTTC; cdr3_aa: CASSLENFRVDDEQYF
j_call: TRBJ1-1; clone_size: many; d_call: TRBD1; v_call: TRBV20-1; cdr3_nt: TGCAGTGCTAGAGATCGGAAGGACAGGCTCTTGAACACTGAAGCTTTCTTT; cdr3_aa: CSARDRKDRLLNTEAFF
j_call: TRBJ2-7; clone_size: -; d_call: TRBD1; v_call: TRBV6-2/TRBV6-3; cdr3_nt: TGTGCCAGCAGTCACGGGACAGACGGGTGGCAGTACTTC; cdr3_aa: CASSHGTDGWQYF
j_call: TRBJ2-7; clone_size: -; d_call: -; v_call: TRBV6-6; cdr3_nt: TGTGCCAGCAGGCTTACAAGCGGGCGCAAGTCCTACGAGCAGTACTTC; cdr3_aa: CASRLTSGRKSYEQYF
j_call: TRBJ2-2; clone_size: -; d_call: TRBD1; v_call: TRBV7-2; cdr3_nt: TGTGCCAGCAGCTTACAGGGGGCCGGGGAGCTGTTTTTT; cdr3_aa: CASSLQGAGELFF
j_call: TRBJ2-2; clone_size: once; d_call: TRBD2; v_call: TRBV15; cdr3_nt: TGTGCCACCACGACGGGAGGGGTGGTCGGGGAGCTGTTTTTT; cdr3_aa: CATTTGGVVGELFF
j_call: TRBJ2-3; clone_size: -; d_call: -; v_call: TRBV2; cdr3_nt: TGTGCCAGCAGAACCACCACGGTCCCAGATACGCAGTATTTT; cdr3_aa: CASRTTTVPDTQYF
j_call: TRBJ2-7; clone_size: medium-sized; d_call: TRBD1; v_call: TRBV4-3; cdr3_nt: TGCGCCAGCAGCCAGTTTGGACAGGTCATCTACGAGCAGTACTTC; cdr3_aa: CASSQFGQVIYEQYF